These 24 T cell receptor beta chains were sequenced from one sample in a study of OX40 agonist ivuxolimab in advanced cancers. The protocol used for the library was the immunoSEQ multiplex PCR assay. TCRdb limited this immuneACCESS table to in-frame rearrangements with V and J called. A share of clones is missing; checked studies link under half to unresolved V genes, and the rest is unexplained. The sample table lists some 45,000 clones, 65% to 85% of them with a count of one. In total, the top ten clones hold around 5.1% of the sample. Sequenced material: CD4+ or CD8+ T cells sorted from blood, taken in a trial of the OX40 agonist ivuxolimab. The origin of the receptors is an adult with an advanced solid tumor such as melanoma, head and neck, liver or kidney cancer.

This chain joins TRBV28 and TRBJ2-1, with TRBD2 identical over 8 bases. Germline CDR1 is MDHEN and CDR2 is SYDVKM. V shed 3 bases and J 7 bases; nucleotides not matched to a gene: 11. This CDR3 has 16 residues. CDR3 amino acids: CASSFLGGRSGNEQFF. The CDR3 DNA reads TGTGCCAGCAGTTTCCTCGGCGGGAGGTCCGGGAATGAGCAGTTCTTC.

This rearrangement joins TRBV7-2 to TRBJ2-7; 7 bases are shared with TRBD1. In germline, CDR1 is SGHTA, CDR2 FQGNSA. The CDR3 totals 15 residues. J lost 0 bases, V lost 2 bases, and 4 bases had no gene match. CDR3 nucleotide sequence: TGTGCCAGCAGCTTACTCTCAGGGGGCTCCTACGAGCAGTACTTC. Translation gives CASSLLSGGSYEQYF.

By sample fraction, this clone is medium-sized. The chain carries TRBV10-3 and TRBJ1-2; D call uncertain. The CDR3 is made up of 12 amino acids. Trimming pared 0 bases from V and 10 bases from J, leaving 9 bases between. Germline V gene data show CDR1 as ENHRY and CDR2 as SYGVKD. CDR3 in amino acids: CAISESSRTYTF. CDR3 sequence (DNA): TGTGCCATCAGTGAGTCGAGCCGGACCTACACCTTC.

The chain combines TRBV19 with TRBJ1-4; unclear D gene. This CDR3 region has 13 residues. Trimming stripped 8 bases from V and 4 bases from J, with 11 bases between. CDR1 is LNHDA, CDR2 SQIVND, per germline (reference sequence). The CDR3 spells CASREAVNEKLFF. DNA of the CDR3: TGTGCCAGTCGCGAGGCAGTTAATGAAAAACTGTTTTTT.

The rearrangement links TRBV7-3 to TRBJ2-5; D gene unclear. Per germline, CDR1 SGHTA and CDR2 FQGTGA. The CDR3 covers 11 residues. The V and J ends lost 2 bases and 2 bases respectively, with 0 bases between them. The CDR3 DNA reads TGTGCCAGCAGCTTACAAGAGACCCAGTACTTC. Encoded protein: CASSLQETQYF.

The gene calls are TRBV28 and TRBJ2-7; no clear D gene. Deletions cut 4 bases from V and 4 bases from J, with 8 bases between. The germline V gene encodes CDR1 MDHEN and CDR2 SYDVKM. The CDR3 sequence is 12 residues long. In nucleotides, the CDR3 is TGTGCCAGCAGTTCCACGAGGTACGAGCAGTACTTC. Protein sequence: CASSSTRYEQYF.

The chain has TRBV5-1 and TRBJ2-5, with 13 bases matching TRBD2. The germline gives CDR1 SGHRS, CDR2 YFSETQ. The CDR3 totals 17 residues. Unmatched junction bases numbered 11, after V lost 4 bases and J lost 5 bases. The CDR3 reads CASSRPSGTSGMETQYF. Written as DNA, the CDR3 is TGCGCCAGCAGCCGACCCTCCGGGACTAGCGGGATGGAGACCCAGTACTTC.

V is TRBV4-1 and J is TRBJ2-1; D possibly matches TRBD1 or TRBD2 (6 bases each). The V gene's germline CDR1 is MGHRA and CDR2 YSYEKL. Trimming took 4 bases from V and 3 from J, leaving 13 bases between them. The length of the CDR3 is 15 residues. CDR3 residues: CASSLRGEDYNEQFF. The CDR3 region has the DNA TGCGCCAGCAGCCTGAGGGGGGAGGACTACAATGAGCAGTTCTTC.

J is TRBJ2-5 and V is TRBV18, with D possibly TRBD2 on 5 matching bases. There are 13 residues in the CDR3. V lost 5 bases to trimming and J lost 5 bases, with 12 bases between them. The germline gives CDR1 KGHSH, CDR2 LQKENI. CDR3 region: CASSFSGPETQYF. In DNA form, the CDR3 reads TGTGCCAGCTCATTCAGCGGCCCGGAGACCCAGTACTTC.

This clone was picked up one time. This chain joins TRBV18 and TRBJ1-4; D not certain. The CDR3 totals 16 residues. V was trimmed by 3 bases and J by 4 bases, leaving 15 bases between them. CDR1 and CDR2 from the germline V gene are KGHSH and LQKENI. CDR3 amino acids: CASSPSDVVDNEKLFF. The CDR3 bases are TGTGCCAGCTCACCTTCGGATGTGGTAGATAATGAAAAACTGTTTTTT. Complete variable domain (other parts from reference TRBV18 and TRBJ1-4): NAGVMQNPRHLVRRRGQEARLRCSPMKGHSHVYWYRQLPEEGLKFMVYLQKENIIDESGMPKERFSAEFPKEGPSILRIQQVVRGDSAAYFCASSPSDVVDNEKLFFGSGTQLSVL.

This chain connects TRBV5-4 to TRBJ1-1; D not certain. The germline CDR1 and CDR2 sequences are SGHNT and YYREEE (reference sequence). The CDR3 runs to 15 residues. The V end was cut by 3 bases, the J end by 0 bases, with 12 bases between. The CDR3 here is CASSSELIMNTEAFF. For the CDR3, the DNA is TGTGCCAGCAGCTCGGAACTTATCATGAACACTGAAGCTTTCTTT.

This clone has just a few counts. In DNA form, the CDR3 reads TGTGCCAGCAGCACAGACAGGGGTCTTGGCTACACCTTC. This translates into CASSTDRGLGYTF. The rearrangement uses TRBV9 and TRBJ1-2, with TRBD1 matching 8 bases. The CDR3 sequence is 13 residues long. V gave up 4 bases and J gave up 7 bases; unmatched junction bases: 6. Germline V gene lookup returns CDR1 SGDLS and CDR2 YYNGEE.

This chain joins TRBV28 and TRBJ2-2; tentatively, D is TRBD1 (6 bases). The germline gives CDR1 MDHEN, CDR2 SYDVKM. The CDR3 spans 15 residues. V lost 7 bases, J lost 7 bases, and 19 bases lay in between. The CDR3 DNA reads TGTGCCAGCAACCGGGACACCCCGAGGGGCGGGGAGCTGTTTTTT. Translation: CASNRDTPRGGELFF.

V is TRBV9 and J is TRBJ1-2; 7 nucleotides match TRBD1. Trimming took 0 bases from V and 3 from J; bases not matched to a gene: 5. The CDR3 has 15 amino acids. From germline, CDR1 is SGDLS and CDR2 YYNGEE. The CDR3 DNA reads TGTGCCAGCAGCGTAGGACTACAGGGGTACTATGGCTACACCTTC. The encoded protein is CASSVGLQGYYGYTF.

The genes are TRBV7-9 and TRBJ2-5, with 7 bases fitting TRBD1. V shed 0 bases and J 5 bases; nucleotides not matched to a gene: 3. Germline V gene data show CDR1 as SEHNR and CDR2 as FQNEAQ (reference sequence). This CDR3 comprises 14 residues. CDR3 residues: CASSLAGGGETQYF. The CDR3 DNA reads as TGTGCCAGCAGCTTAGCAGGGGGCGGTGAGACCCAGTACTTC.

This clone appeared a single time. This chain connects TRBV28 to TRBJ2-2; unclear D gene. Trimming left V 3 bases short and J 1 base short, with 18 bases between. The CDR3 covers 18 residues. Looked up from germline, CDR1 is MDHEN and CDR2 is SYDVKM. CDR3 region: CASSFPTARIRNTGELFF. The CDR3, as DNA: TGTGCCAGCAGTTTTCCCACCGCCCGTATTCGGAACACCGGGGAGCTGTTTTTT.

The chain couples TRBV6-5 to TRBJ1-4; unclear D gene. Trimming took 9 bases from V and 5 from J, leaving 10 bases between them. The CDR3 totals 12 residues. The germline CDR1 and CDR2 sequences are MNHEY and SVGAGI. The CDR3 DNA is TGTGCCAGTTCGGGATCGAATGAAAAACTGTTTTTT. It is translated as CASSGSNEKLFF.

The chain has TRBV19 and TRBJ2-3, with 11 bases aligning to TRBD2. The V gene end was trimmed by 6 bases and the J gene end by 3 bases; junction bases not matched to a gene: 5. CDR1 is LNHDA and CDR2 is SQIVND in the germline V gene (reference sequence). The CDR3 extends over 15 amino acids. The CDR3 nucleotides are TGTGCCAGTAGCGTGGGACTAGCGGAAACAGATACGCAGTATTTT. Translated: CASSVGLAETDTQYF.

The J gene is TRBJ2-3, the V gene TRBV7-2; 7 bases agree with TRBD1. The ends lost 5 bases at V and 2 bases at J; junction bases unmatched: 10. The CDR3 covers 16 residues. Per germline, CDR1 SGHTA and CDR2 FQGNSA. Here the CDR3 reads CASSDRVLRDTDTQYF. The CDR3 DNA sequence: TGTGCCAGCAGCGACAGGGTTTTGAGGGACACAGATACGCAGTATTTT.

The chain is built from TRBV7-2 and TRBJ2-2, with TRBD2 as a possible D gene (6 bases). The CDR3 covers 15 residues. Per germline, CDR1 SGHTA and CDR2 FQGNSA. With 6 bases removed from V and 1 base from J, the gap between germline ends came to 12 bases. This CDR3 reads CASSYSGVNTGELFF. For the CDR3, the DNA is TGTGCCAGCAGTTATAGCGGAGTGAACACCGGGGAGCTGTTTTTT.

The rearrangement links TRBV5-8 to TRBJ2-1, with a weak D call TRBD1 (5 bases). The germline V and J ends were trimmed by 4 bases and 12 bases, with 17 bases remaining between them. This CDR3 has 13 amino acids. Per the germline V gene, CDR1 is SGHTS and CDR2 is YDEGEE. CDR3 DNA sequence: TGTGCCAGCAGCGCCCGGATAGGGGCTAGGCAGTTCTTC. It is translated as CASSARIGARQFF.

The rearrangement uses TRBV6-1 and TRBJ1-2, with D perhaps TRBD1 (6 bases). This CDR3 has 13 residues. CDR1 and CDR2 from the germline V gene are MNHNS and SASEGT. V lost 2 bases and J lost 8, with 12 bases in between. The CDR3 DNA sequence: TGTGCCAGCAGTGAACGTTACAGGGTAGGCTACACCTTC. Encoded protein: CASSERYRVGYTF.

The chain carries TRBV4-3 and TRBJ1-2, with 7 positions matching TRBD1. CDR1 and CDR2 from the germline V gene are LGHNA and YSLEER. The ends lost 0 bases at V and 3 bases at J; junction bases unmatched: 7. This CDR3 contains 16 residues. CDR3 sequence reads: CASSQEPRGDDYGYTF. The CDR3 bases are TGCGCCAGCAGCCAAGAACCCAGGGGGGATGACTATGGCTACACCTTC.

This clone was found once. V and J are TRBV11-2 and TRBJ2-1, with 8 bases fitting TRBD2. The V segment lost 6 bases and the J segment 4 bases; nucleotides outside the gene matches: 14. The V gene's germline CDR1 is SGHAT and CDR2 FQNNGV. CDR3 length: 17 residues. CDR3 DNA sequence: TGTGCCAGCAGGGTCTATGTGGGTAGCGGGGCTTACAATGAGCAGTTCTTC. Translation gives CASRVYVGSGAYNEQFF.